This T cell receptor beta chain was captured by sequencing in a study of T cells after yellow fever vaccination. On the study more broadly: Fractions containing few cells were prepared with SMART-Seq v4 Ultra Low Input. General study results and limits: Primary-vaccination clones mostly resurfaced post-booster (more than 95% CD4, roughly 90% CD8).

The CDR3 length is 14 residues. Germline V CDR1 and CDR2: SEHNR, FQNEAQ (reference sequence). V lost 4 bases to trimming and J lost 7 bases, with 16 bases between them. A universal primer site and UMIs were added as TCR cDNA was made by 5'RACE template switching. TCRdb fed the 5' RACE reads into MiXCR, producing one record per CDR3 protein. The sample shows some 320,000 distinct CDR3 sequences, approximately 4.3% of them seen only once. This clonotype was seen at least ten times. Antigen unknown. The specimen comprised PBMCs, sampled 15 days after the yellow fever booster vaccination. The chain links TRBV7-9 to TRBJ2-5; TRBD2 is a possible D gene (5 bases). The clonotype comes from a man younger than 35 who received the YFV17D yellow fever vaccine. In DNA form, the CDR3 reads TGTGCCAGCAGCTCTAGGGAGCGCGGGTCGACCCAGTACTTC. This codes for CASSSRERGSTQYF.